The entry below gives a single T cell receptor beta chain sequence along with its context. It has no known antigen specificity. Within one base of it there is no much larger clone, and no base qualities were kept. This entry is derived from a study of blood T cell repertoires in COVID-19 (dated by TCRdb to 2019 to 2021). Describing the broader study: Samples covering the acute and convalescent phases of COVID-19 were provided by collaborators in the United States, Italy and Spain. Nearly every sample came with metadata listing a de-identified subject ID, COVID-19 status, age in years and sex. Deeply sampled blood TCRbeta repertoires from subjects exposed to, actively infected with, or recovered from COVID-19 were included in the dataset. Where HLA class I and class II types were available, the types were taken from metadata supplied by the sample provider, not from assay-based typing. The prospective study material was composed of cDNA or gDNA derived from T cells, B-cell-depleted T cells, or PBMCs. The repertoires were made available in a free public database intended to serve as a resource for research on the immune response to SARS-CoV-2. The samples were drawn from two sources: the first 160 participants of the ongoing ImmuneRACE study, and about 1,300 subjects contributed by 6 global collaborators. Study-wide conclusions, independent of this receptor: How much clinical and demographic metadata was included differed by source and by participant, and the metadata was provided uncurated.

Whole blood was collected in K2EDTA tubes by collaborating institutions according to the institutions' own protocols. Collaborator samples were shipped for TCRbeta analysis as frozen whole blood, isolated PBMCs, or DNA extracted from either sample type. TCRbeta CDR3 regions were amplified from genomic DNA using the immunoSEQ Assay, a bias-controlled multiplex PCR. The authors' pipeline ran thus. Nucleated cell counts per sample were estimated from amplification of reference gene primers within the assay. To quantify the absolute abundance of each unique TCRbeta CDR3 rearrangement, sequence reads were collapsed and filtered. For each sample, productive Simpson clonality was calculated by taking the square root of Simpson's diversity index across productive rearrangements. TCRdb took this table from immuneACCESS and kept in-frame rearrangements with V and J called. Such tables lack part of the clones; where checked against another copy, unresolved V genes explain under half of the gap, and the rest is unexplained. D and trimming come from the DNA, and the V and J calls and clone size come from that table. The sample table records 200,000 to 250,000 clones; roughly four fifths of these occur just once. The ten largest make up approximately 12% of the sample.

Cut back by 4 bases and 2 bases, the V and J ends lie 9 bases apart. The germline V gene (reference sequence) provides CDR1 GTSNPN and CDR2 SVGIG. Counted from cysteine to phenylalanine, this CDR3 has 13 amino acids. Solely the CDR3 DNA is kept, with 39 bases framed from the first base. The V gene is TRBV30 and the J gene is TRBJ2-1; tentative D gene TRBD1, with 6 bases matching. Sequenced input: peripheral blood. The clonotype comes from a woman aged 40-49 years with acute or convalescent COVID-19. The CDR3 reads CAWTGDTYNEQFF. The sequence in DNA is TGTGCCTGGACAGGGGACACCTACAATGAGCAGTTCTTC.